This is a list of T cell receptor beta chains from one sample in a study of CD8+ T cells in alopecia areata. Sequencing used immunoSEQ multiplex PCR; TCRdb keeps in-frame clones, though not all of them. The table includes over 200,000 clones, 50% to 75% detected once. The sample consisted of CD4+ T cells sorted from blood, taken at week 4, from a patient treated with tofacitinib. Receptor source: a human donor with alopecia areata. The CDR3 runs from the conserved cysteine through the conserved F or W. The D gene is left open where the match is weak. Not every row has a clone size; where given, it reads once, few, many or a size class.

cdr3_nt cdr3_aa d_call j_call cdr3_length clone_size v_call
TGCGCCAGCAGCTTGGGAGGCAGGGACTATGGCTACACCTTC CASSLGGRDYGYTF NA TRBJ1-2 14 once TRBV5-1
TGTGCCTGGAGTCCGAGACAGGGCTGGGCCCTAGGTACGCAGTATTTT CAWSPRQGWALGTQYF TRBD1 TRBJ2-3 16 NA TRBV30
TGTGCCAGCAGCCAAGTATCCGGGACAGGGATCTACGAGCAGTACTTC CASSQVSGTGIYEQYF TRBD1 TRBJ2-7 16 NA TRBV4-2
TGTGCCAGCAGCGTGACAGGGTTTGATACGCAGTATTTT CASSVTGFDTQYF TRBD1 TRBJ2-3 13 NA TRBV9
TGTGCCAGCAGTCAGGACCCGAACACTGAAGCTTTCTTT CASSQDPNTEAFF NA TRBJ1-1 13 NA TRBV11-1
TGTGCCGCCGCTCGCAGACCCACAGATACGCAGTATTTT CAAARRPTDTQYF NA TRBJ2-3 13 few TRBV6-5
TGTGCCAGCTATCCGGCCGGACTAGCGGGGGGAGCAGATACGCAGTATTTT CASYPAGLAGGADTQYF TRBD2 TRBJ2-3 17 NA TRBV27
TGCAGCGTTGGTGACAGGGGGGGTACTGAAGCTTTCTTT CSVGDRGGTEAFF TRBD1 TRBJ1-1 13 NA TRBV29-1
TGTGCCAGCAGCGTAACTTGGATGTCCGAGCAGTACTTC CASSVTWMSEQYF NA TRBJ2-7 13 few TRBV9
TGCGCCAGCAGCCGCCTCCGGTCGGACACTGAAGCTTTCTTT CASSRLRSDTEAFF NA TRBJ1-1 14 NA TRBV4-1
TGTGCCAGCCTCGTTAACAGGGGGCTAGGGTACACCTTC CASLVNRGLGYTF TRBD1 TRBJ1-2 13 few TRBV28
TGCGCCAGCAGCTTGGAGCCCGGTTGGCCGGCCAAAAACATTCAGTACTTC CASSLEPGWPAKNIQYF NA TRBJ2-4 17 few TRBV5-1
TGTGCCAGCAGCCTCCAACAGGGGGCGGCGGGAACTGAAGCTTTCTTT CASSLQQGAAGTEAFF TRBD1 TRBJ1-1 16 NA TRBV7-2
TGTGCCAGCAGACTGGACAGTGCAACTAATGAAAAACTGTTTTTT CASRLDSATNEKLFF NA TRBJ1-4 15 NA TRBV6-5
TGTGCCAGCAGCCTAAGACAGGGGGCTAATTCACCCCTCCACTTT CASSLRQGANSPLHF TRBD1 TRBJ1-6 15 NA TRBV5-5
TGTGCCTGGAGTGTACTGACAGGGGATCAGCCCCAGCATTTT CAWSVLTGDQPQHF TRBD1 TRBJ1-5 14 NA TRBV30
TGTGCCTGCGATTTTAATGAGCAGTTCTTC CACDFNEQFF NA TRBJ2-1 10 NA TRBV30
TGTGCCAGCAGCCCGGGACAGCAAGAGACCCAGTACTTC CASSPGQQETQYF TRBD1 TRBJ2-5 13 NA TRBV7-2
TGTGCCTGGAGTAAACAGGAGGACACTGAAGCTTTCTTT CAWSKQEDTEAFF NA TRBJ1-1 13 NA TRBV30
TGTGCCAGCAGCTTAGGGCAGCTCTTCTCCTACGAGCAGTACTTC CASSLGQLFSYEQYF NA TRBJ2-7 15 NA TRBV7-2
TGCGCCAGCAGCCCGGGACAGCCAGCAGATACGCAGTATTTT CASSPGQPADTQYF TRBD1 TRBJ2-3 14 few TRBV5-1
TGTGCCAGCAGCCGGACTAGCGGCTACGAGCAGTACTTC CASSRTSGYEQYF TRBD2 TRBJ2-7 13 NA TRBV11-2
TGTGCCAGCAGCTTGACTGGAGGGGGCCGGACAGATACGCAGTATTTT CASSLTGGGRTDTQYF NA TRBJ2-3 16 NA TRBV7-9
TGTGCCAGCTCACCAGACAGAGCCGGGGAGCTGTTTTTT CASSPDRAGELFF NA TRBJ2-2 13 NA TRBV18
TGTGCCAGCAGCGCAGAGGGACAGGGGCGACGTTCACCCCTCCACTTT CASSAEGQGRRSPLHF TRBD1 TRBJ1-6 16 NA TRBV9
TGTGCCAGCACGGGGACAGTTTCGAACACCGGGGAGCTGTTTTTT CASTGTVSNTGELFF TRBD1 TRBJ2-2 15 few TRBV2
TGTGCCAGCAGCTCAGACGGGACAGGGAATGAGCAGTTCTTC CASSSDGTGNEQFF TRBD1 TRBJ2-1 14 NA TRBV5-6
TGTGCCAGCAGTGAACATACAGGGAAGGAGACCCAGTACTTC CASSEHTGKETQYF NA TRBJ2-5 14 NA TRBV6-5
TGTGCCAGCAGTTACGGTAGCGGGGTAATCTACGAGCAGTACTTC CASSYGSGVIYEQYF TRBD2 TRBJ2-7 15 NA TRBV6-5
TGTGCCAGTCTTGGACGTCACGATTCCTACGAGCAGTACTTC CASLGRHDSYEQYF NA TRBJ2-7 14 few TRBV6-6
TGCAGCGTCGCCGTTGGAGACGGCAATCAGCCCCAGCATTTT CSVAVGDGNQPQHF NA TRBJ1-5 14 NA TRBV29-1
TGTGCCAGCAGTGAACGGGGATGGGAGACCCAGTACTTC CASSERGWETQYF NA TRBJ2-5 13 NA TRBV6-5
TGTGCCAGCAGCGTGAGCGCTGAGACCCAGTACTTC CASSVSAETQYF NA TRBJ2-5 12 once TRBV28
TGTGCCAGCAGTGAATTGGGGTCTGGAACGGGGGCTTTCTTT CASSELGSGTGAFF NA TRBJ1-1 14 NA TRBV2
TGTGCCAGCAGGTCCGAGGCCCCCGGCGCTTTCTTT CASRSEAPGAFF NA TRBJ1-1 12 NA TRBV5-4
TGTGCCATCAGTGATGTGGGGGGCTCAGATACGCAGTATTTT CAISDVGGSDTQYF NA TRBJ2-3 14 NA TRBV10-3
TGTGCCAGCAGACGAGTGGGGACTAGTGGGGCAACGCAGTATTTT CASRRVGTSGATQYF TRBD2 TRBJ2-3 15 NA TRBV11-2
TGTGCCAGCAGCTTCAGTCCAGATACGCAGTATTTT CASSFSPDTQYF NA TRBJ2-3 12 few TRBV7-9
TGTGCCATCACCGGAAACACCATATATTTT CAITGNTIYF NA TRBJ1-3 10 NA TRBV10-3
TGTGCCAGCAGTTACTCATCGGGGGGCTCCTACAATGAGCAGTTCTTC CASSYSSGGSYNEQFF TRBD2 TRBJ2-1 16 NA TRBV6-5
TGTGCCACCAGCAGGAAACAGGGGGGGATGAAGGATTCACCCCTCCACTTT CATSRKQGGMKDSPLHF TRBD1 TRBJ1-6 17 NA TRBV15
TGTGCCAGCAGCCCCTCCTCAGGAATCTATGGCTACACCTTC CASSPSSGIYGYTF NA TRBJ1-2 14 once TRBV9
TGTGCCAGCAGGGCAGGGGGCGGCTATGGCTACACCTTC CASRAGGGYGYTF TRBD1 TRBJ1-2 13 NA TRBV2
TGCGCCAGCAGCCTAAGTTCTACAGGGCCCGATACGCAGTATTTT CASSLSSTGPDTQYF NA TRBJ2-3 15 NA TRBV4-3
TGCGCCAGCAGCCAAGATTTGAGGGGGTCTGGCCAGCCCCAGCATTTT CASSQDLRGSGQPQHF NA TRBJ1-5 16 NA TRBV4-3
TGCAGCGTTGAGGCGGGGGGAGATACGCAGTATTTT CSVEAGGDTQYF TRBD2 TRBJ2-3 12 once TRBV29-1
TGTGCCAGCAGCTTAGCGGCCAATCAGCCCCAGCATTTT CASSLAANQPQHF NA TRBJ1-5 13 NA TRBV7-9
TGTGCCAGCAGCTTAGGACAGGGGGGTCAGCCCCAGCATTTT CASSLGQGGQPQHF TRBD1 TRBJ1-5 14 NA TRBV7-9
TGTGCCAGCAGTGAAGTGGACGGGGCCTATGGCTACACCTTC CASSEVDGAYGYTF NA TRBJ1-2 14 NA TRBV2
TGTGCCAGCAGTGAAAGAGGGGTGGGTGAAGCTTTCTTT CASSERGVGEAFF NA TRBJ1-1 13 NA TRBV2
TGTGCCAGCAGAGACAGGGCCTATAATTCACCCCTCCACTTT CASRDRAYNSPLHF TRBD1 TRBJ1-6 14 NA TRBV6-1
TGTGCCATCAGTGAGTCGCCCCTGGGGACAGGGGGCGCGGAGCTGTTTTTT CAISESPLGTGGAELFF TRBD1 TRBJ2-2 17 few TRBV10-3
TGTGCCAGCAGCTTAGCGACCCACAGGGGACGGTTCGAGCAGTACTTC CASSLATHRGRFEQYF TRBD1 TRBJ2-7 16 NA TRBV7-9
TGTGCCAGCAGCCCGGGTCCGGGGGGGTCAGAGACCCAGTACTTC CASSPGPGGSETQYF TRBD2 TRBJ2-5 15 once TRBV4-2
TGTGCCATCAGTGACTCTCAACAGGGCTTCGCGGGCTACACCTTC CAISDSQQGFAGYTF NA TRBJ1-2 15 NA TRBV10-3